Presented here are 14 T cell receptor beta chains from one specimen sequenced in a study of radiation and T cells in renal cell carcinoma. This sample's time point: baseline pretreatment blood. Regarding treatment: 15 Gy SBRT to primary tumor, nephrectomy 4 weeks later. Generated by immunoSEQ multiplex PCR, the TCRdb table keeps only in-frame clones and is missing some. The table has about 50,000 clones, approximately 83% seen once. Sequencing was performed on blood, taken from a patient whose treatment included radiotherapy and nephrectomy. These TCRs come from a woman in her sixties or seventies with renal cell carcinoma.

The V and J genes are TRBV19 and TRBJ1-6; 10 bases match TRBD1. V was pared by 6 bases and J by 8 bases, with 7 bases of the junction left unmatched. The CDR3 spans 15 residues. Germline loops: CDR1 LNHDA, CDR2 SQIVND (reference sequence). The CDR3 coding sequence is TGTGCCAGTAGCACGGGACAGGGGTGGGATTCACCCCTCCACTTT. Translating gives CASSTGQGWDSPLHF.

This chain connects TRBV4-1 to TRBJ2-7, with 7 bases identical to TRBD1. With 0 bases clipped from V and 2 bases from J, the junction kept 4 bases outside the gene matches. The CDR3 sequence is 15 residues long. Germline values: CDR1 MGHRA, CDR2 YSYEKL. The CDR3 spells CASSQERTGPYEQYF. In DNA form, the CDR3 reads TGCGCCAGCAGCCAAGAGAGGACAGGACCCTACGAGCAGTACTTC.

This chain connects TRBV19 to TRBJ2-1, with D tentatively TRBD1 or TRBD2 (5 bases each). This CDR3 region has 14 residues. The V gene lost 4 bases and the J gene lost 7 bases, with 14 bases spanning the gap. Germline CDR1 LNHDA, CDR2 SQIVND (reference sequence). Written as DNA, the CDR3 is TGTGCCAGTAGTAACCTGGGGCGGGCGAATGAGCAGTTCTTC. It yields the protein CASSNLGRANEQFF.

This clone was seen a single time. The chain carries TRBV5-6 and TRBJ2-1, with 8 bases lining up with TRBD1. Per the germline V gene, CDR1 is SGHDT and CDR2 is YYEEEE. CDR3 length: 14 amino acids. V lost 4 bases to trimming and J lost 6 bases; unmatched junction nucleotides: 6. CDR3 region: CASSHRGRGNEQFF. CDR3 DNA sequence: TGTGCCAGCAGCCACAGGGGGAGAGGCAATGAGCAGTTCTTC.

The chain couples TRBV13 to TRBJ2-7; 10 positions agree with TRBD2. V shed 5 bases, J shed 1 base, and the junction held 11 bases outside the gene matches. Germline values: CDR1 PRHDT, CDR2 FYEKMQ (reference sequence). This CDR3 is built from 17 residues. DNA of the CDR3: TGTGCCAGCAGCAAGCCCTGGAGCGGGAGGGATTCCTACGAGCAGTACTTC. Translation: CASSKPWSGRDSYEQYF. The full variable domain, completed using reference TRBV13 and TRBJ2-7, is AAGVIQSPRHLIKEKRETATLKCYPIPRHDTVYWYQQGPGQDPQFLISFYEKMQSDKGSIPDRFSAQQFSDYHSELNMSSLELGDSALYFCASSKPWSGRDSYEQYFGPGTRLTVT.

V is TRBV12-5 and J is TRBJ2-7; the match to TRBD1 covers 11 bases. Unmatched junction bases numbered 8, after V lost 5 bases and J lost 2 bases. Germline V CDR1 and CDR2: LGHNT, FRNRAP. The CDR3 covers 16 residues. This CDR3 is CASGPGQGAQTYEQYF. In nucleotides, the CDR3 is TGTGCTAGTGGTCCCGGACAGGGGGCCCAAACCTACGAGCAGTACTTC.

The J gene is TRBJ2-7, the V gene TRBV5-5; 8 bases line up with TRBD1. The CDR3 has 14 residues. Trimming took 4 bases from V and 5 from J; bases not matched to a gene: 8. Per the germline V gene, CDR1 is SGHKS and CDR2 is YYEKEE (reference sequence). The CDR3, as DNA: TGTGCCAGCAGCCTAATGACAGGGGCTCACGAGCAGTACTTC. It encodes CASSLMTGAHEQYF.

The rearrangement links TRBV5-6 to TRBJ1-6; possible D gene TRBD1, 5 bases. Germline loops: CDR1 SGHDT, CDR2 YYEEEE. Between the trimmed V and J ends, which lost 5 bases and 6 bases, there was a span of 21 bases. The CDR3 contains 17 residues. CDR3 DNA: TGTGCCAGCAGGCCGGGGGGACCCAGCCCTGTTAATTCACCCCTCCACTTT. Encoded protein: CASRPGGPSPVNSPLHF. Drawing the rest from reference TRBV5-6 and TRBJ1-6, the complete variable domain is DAGVTQSPTHLIKTRGQQVTLRCSPKSGHDTVSWYQQALGQGPQFIFQYYEEEERQRGNFPDRFSGHQFPNYSSELNVNALLLGDSALYLCASRPGGPSPVNSPLHFGNGTRLTVT.

This chain joins TRBV6-1 and TRBJ2-5; perhaps TRBD1 as D (5 bases). Trimming stripped 2 bases from V and 5 bases from J, with 12 bases between. The CDR3 extends over 14 amino acids. Germline V gives CDR1 MNHNS, CDR2 SASEGT. CDR3 region: CASSEKAGSETQYF. The CDR3 DNA follows: TGTGCCAGCAGTGAAAAGGCAGGGTCGGAGACCCAGTACTTC.

The gene calls are TRBV4-1 and TRBJ2-1; TRBD2 matches 8 bases. The CDR3 has 15 residues. The germline V gene encodes CDR1 MGHRA and CDR2 YSYEKL. The trim removed 0 bases at V and 10 bases at J, leaving 8 bases unmatched. As DNA, the CDR3 is TGCGCCAGCAGCCAAGACGGGACTAGGGGAGAGGAGCAGTTCTTC. This sequence encodes CASSQDGTRGEEQFF.

This chain uses TRBV5-1 with TRBJ1-3, with D unclear. Germline CDR1 and CDR2: SGHRS and YFSETQ. This CDR3 has 14 amino acids. V was clipped by 1 base and J by 4 bases, with 9 bases between them. The CDR3 DNA reads TGCGCCAGCAGCTTGATAGGGAGCGGAAACACCATATATTTT. It translates to CASSLIGSGNTIYF.

The V and J genes are TRBV18 and TRBJ1-1, with D unresolved. Trimming took off 2 bases at V and 5 bases at J, with 18 bases between the two ends. The germline CDR1 and CDR2 sequences are KGHSH and LQKENI. CDR3 length: 16 amino acids. The CDR3 sequence: CASSPGEMGVGTEAFF. CDR3 coding DNA: TGTGCCAGCTCACCAGGGGAGATGGGAGTAGGGACTGAAGCTTTCTTT.

The J gene is TRBJ2-1, the V gene TRBV7-9; no definite D call. The V and J ends lost 7 bases and 4 bases respectively, with 14 bases between them. Germline CDR1 SEHNR, CDR2 FQNEAQ (reference sequence). The CDR3 is made up of 14 amino acids. In DNA form, the CDR3 reads TGTGCCAGCACTAGAGAAGGGTCGTACAATGAGCAGTTCTTC. Its translation is CASTREGSYNEQFF.

The V call is TRBV5-1, the J call TRBJ2-5; D not certain. CDR3 length: 16 amino acids. Trimming left V 7 bases short and J 1 base short, with 20 bases between. Looked up from germline, CDR1 is SGHRS and CDR2 is YFSETQ. The CDR3: CASGLSNGVGQETQYF. CDR3 DNA: TGCGCCAGCGGGCTAAGCAATGGGGTTGGCCAAGAGACCCAGTACTTC.